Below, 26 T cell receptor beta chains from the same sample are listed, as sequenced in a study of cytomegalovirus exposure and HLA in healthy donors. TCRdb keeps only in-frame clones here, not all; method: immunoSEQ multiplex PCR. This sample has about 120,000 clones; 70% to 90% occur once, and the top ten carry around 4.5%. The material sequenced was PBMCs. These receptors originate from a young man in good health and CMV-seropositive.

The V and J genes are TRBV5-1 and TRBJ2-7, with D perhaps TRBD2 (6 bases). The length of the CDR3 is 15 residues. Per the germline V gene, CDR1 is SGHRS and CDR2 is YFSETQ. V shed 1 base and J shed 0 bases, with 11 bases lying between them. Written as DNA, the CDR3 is TGCGCCAGCAGCTTGACGGGACTGACCTCCTACGAGCAGTACTTC. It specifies CASSLTGLTSYEQYF.

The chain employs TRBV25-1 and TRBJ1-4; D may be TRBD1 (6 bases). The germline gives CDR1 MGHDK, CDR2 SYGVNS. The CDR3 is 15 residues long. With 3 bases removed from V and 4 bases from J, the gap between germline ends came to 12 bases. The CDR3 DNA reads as TGTGCCAGCAGTGATATAAGGACAGTTAATGAAAAACTGTTTTTT. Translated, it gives CASSDIRTVNEKLFF.

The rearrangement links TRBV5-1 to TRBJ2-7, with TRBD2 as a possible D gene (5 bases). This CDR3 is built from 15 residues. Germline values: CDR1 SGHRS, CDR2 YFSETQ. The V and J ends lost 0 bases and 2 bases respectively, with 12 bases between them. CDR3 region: CASSLDSSPAYEQYF. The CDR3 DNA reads TGCGCCAGCAGCTTGGATTCTAGCCCCGCCTACGAGCAGTACTTC.

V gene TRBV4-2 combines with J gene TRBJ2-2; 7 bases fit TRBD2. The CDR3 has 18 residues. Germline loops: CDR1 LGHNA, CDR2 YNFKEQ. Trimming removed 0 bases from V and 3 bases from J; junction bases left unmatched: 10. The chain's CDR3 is CASSQDWASGTDTGELFF. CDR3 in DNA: TGTGCCAGCAGCCAAGATTGGGCTAGCGGAACTGACACCGGGGAGCTGTTTTTT.

The CDR3 DNA follows: TGCGCCAGCAGCTTCTCGGGGGGCCGCACCGGGGAGCTGTTTTTT. Its protein product is CASSFSGGRTGELFF. The chain is built from TRBV5-1 and TRBJ2-2; tentatively, D is TRBD2 (7 bases). The CDR3 consists of 15 residues. V was trimmed by 2 bases and J by 4 bases, leaving 12 bases between them. Germline loops: CDR1 SGHRS, CDR2 YFSETQ.

CDR3 DNA: TGTGCCAGCAGTTACTCGGAGAATTCACCCCTCCACTTT. It translates to CASSYSENSPLHF. The rearrangement uses TRBV6-6 and TRBJ1-6; unclear D gene. Trimming shortened V by 0 bases and J by 7 bases, and 4 bases separated the two germline ends. The V gene's germline CDR1 is MNHNY and CDR2 SVGAGI (reference sequence). The CDR3 consists of 13 residues.

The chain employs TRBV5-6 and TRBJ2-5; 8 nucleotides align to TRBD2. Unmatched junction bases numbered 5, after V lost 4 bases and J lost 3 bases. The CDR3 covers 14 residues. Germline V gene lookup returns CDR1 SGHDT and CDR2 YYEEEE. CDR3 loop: CASSLGRAEETQYF. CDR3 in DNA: TGTGCCAGCAGCCTCGGGAGGGCTGAAGAGACCCAGTACTTC.

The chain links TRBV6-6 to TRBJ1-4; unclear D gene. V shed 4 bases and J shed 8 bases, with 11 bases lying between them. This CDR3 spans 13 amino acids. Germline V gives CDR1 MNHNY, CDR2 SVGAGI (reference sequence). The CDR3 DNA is TGTGCCAGCAGTTTGGACTTTGGGGAAAAACTGTTTTTT. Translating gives CASSLDFGEKLFF.

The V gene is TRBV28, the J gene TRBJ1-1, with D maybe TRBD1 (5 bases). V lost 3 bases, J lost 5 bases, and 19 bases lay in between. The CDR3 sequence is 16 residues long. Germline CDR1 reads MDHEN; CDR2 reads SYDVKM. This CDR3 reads CASSLGSLGGTTEAFF. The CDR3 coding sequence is TGTGCCAGCAGTTTGGGATCCTTAGGAGGGACGACTGAAGCTTTCTTT.

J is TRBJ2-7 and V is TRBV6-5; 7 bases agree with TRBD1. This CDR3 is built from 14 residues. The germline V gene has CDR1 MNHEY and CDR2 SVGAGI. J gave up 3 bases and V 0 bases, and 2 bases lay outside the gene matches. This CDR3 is CASSYSRDSYEQYF. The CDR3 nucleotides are TGTGCCAGCAGTTACTCGAGGGACAGCTACGAGCAGTACTTC.

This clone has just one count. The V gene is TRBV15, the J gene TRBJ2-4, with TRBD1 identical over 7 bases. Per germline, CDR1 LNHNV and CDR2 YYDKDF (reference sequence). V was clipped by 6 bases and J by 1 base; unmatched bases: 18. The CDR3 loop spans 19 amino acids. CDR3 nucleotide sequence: TGTGCCACCAGGGACAGACTCGGACAGGAACCATCGGCCAAAAACATTCAGTACTTC. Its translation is CATRDRLGQEPSAKNIQYF.

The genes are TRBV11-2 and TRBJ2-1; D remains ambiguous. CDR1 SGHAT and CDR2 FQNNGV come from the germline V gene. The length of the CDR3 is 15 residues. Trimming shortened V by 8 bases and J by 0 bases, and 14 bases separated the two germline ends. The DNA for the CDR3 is TGTGCCAGCCGCGGAGACCATAGCTCCTACAATGAGCAGTTCTTC. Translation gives CASRGDHSSYNEQFF.

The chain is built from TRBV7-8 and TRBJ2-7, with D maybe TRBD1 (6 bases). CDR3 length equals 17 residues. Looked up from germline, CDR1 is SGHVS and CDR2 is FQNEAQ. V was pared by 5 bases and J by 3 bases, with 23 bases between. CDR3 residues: CASSQEGFGVRGYEQYF. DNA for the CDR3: TGTGCCAGCAGCCAAGAGGGGTTTGGAGTCAGGGGCTACGAGCAGTACTTC.

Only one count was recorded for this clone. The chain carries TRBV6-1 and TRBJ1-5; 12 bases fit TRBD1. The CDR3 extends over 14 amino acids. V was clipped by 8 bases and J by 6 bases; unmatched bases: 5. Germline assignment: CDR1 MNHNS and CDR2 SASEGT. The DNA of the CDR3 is TGTGCCAGCCGAGGGACAGGGGGCGGTCAGCCCCAGCATTTT. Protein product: CASRGTGGGQPQHF.

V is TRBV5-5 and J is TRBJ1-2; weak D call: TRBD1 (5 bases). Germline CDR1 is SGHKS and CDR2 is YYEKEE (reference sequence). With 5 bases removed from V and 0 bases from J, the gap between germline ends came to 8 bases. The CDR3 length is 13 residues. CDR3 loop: CASSSTANYGYTF. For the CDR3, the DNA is TGTGCCAGCAGTTCGACAGCTAACTATGGCTACACCTTC.

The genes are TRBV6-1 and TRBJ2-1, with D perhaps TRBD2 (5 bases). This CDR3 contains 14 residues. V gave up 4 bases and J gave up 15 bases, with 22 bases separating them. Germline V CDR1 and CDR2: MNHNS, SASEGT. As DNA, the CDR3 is TGTGCCAGCAGTGGAACGGGAATGGCGGACCTGTTGTTCTTC. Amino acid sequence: CASSGTGMADLLFF.

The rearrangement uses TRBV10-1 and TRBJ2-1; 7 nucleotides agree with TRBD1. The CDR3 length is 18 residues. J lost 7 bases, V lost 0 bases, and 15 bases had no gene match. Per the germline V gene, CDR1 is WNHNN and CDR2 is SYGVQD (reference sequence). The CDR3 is CASSESGRGKLSGNEQFF. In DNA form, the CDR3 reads TGCGCCAGCAGTGAGTCCGGCAGGGGGAAACTTTCGGGAAATGAGCAGTTCTTC.

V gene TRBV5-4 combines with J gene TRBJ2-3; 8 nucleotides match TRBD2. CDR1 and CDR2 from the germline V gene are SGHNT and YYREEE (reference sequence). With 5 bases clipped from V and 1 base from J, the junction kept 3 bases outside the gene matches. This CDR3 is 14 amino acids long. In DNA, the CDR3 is TGTGCCAGCAGACTTAGCGGGGGCACAGATACGCAGTATTTT. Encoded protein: CASRLSGGTDTQYF.

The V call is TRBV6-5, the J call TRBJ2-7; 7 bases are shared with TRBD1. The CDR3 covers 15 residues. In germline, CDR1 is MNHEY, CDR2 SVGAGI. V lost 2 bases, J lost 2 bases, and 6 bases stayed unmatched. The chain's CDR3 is CASSYTTGTPYEQYF. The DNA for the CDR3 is TGTGCCAGCAGTTACACGACAGGGACCCCCTACGAGCAGTACTTC.

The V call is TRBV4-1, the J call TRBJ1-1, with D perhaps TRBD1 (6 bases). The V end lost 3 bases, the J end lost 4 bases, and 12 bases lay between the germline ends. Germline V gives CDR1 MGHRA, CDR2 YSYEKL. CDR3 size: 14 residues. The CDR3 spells CASSQWTAATEAFF. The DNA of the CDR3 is TGCGCCAGCAGCCAGTGGACAGCTGCCACTGAAGCTTTCTTT.

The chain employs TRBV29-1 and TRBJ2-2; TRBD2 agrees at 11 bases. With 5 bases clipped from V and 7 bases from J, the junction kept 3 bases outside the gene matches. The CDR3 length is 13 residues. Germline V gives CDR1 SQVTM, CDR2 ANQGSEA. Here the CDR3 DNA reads TGCAGCGTTCTAGCGGGGGGTGGCGGGGAGCTGTTTTTT. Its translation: CSVLAGGGGELFF.

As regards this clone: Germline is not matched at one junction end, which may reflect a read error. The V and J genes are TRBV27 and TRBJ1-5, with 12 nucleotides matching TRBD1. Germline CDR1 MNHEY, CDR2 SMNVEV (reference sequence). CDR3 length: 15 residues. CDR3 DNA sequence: TGTGCCAGCAGCTTGGGGACAGGGGGCAAGCAGCCCCAGCATTTT. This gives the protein CASSLGTGGKQPQHF.

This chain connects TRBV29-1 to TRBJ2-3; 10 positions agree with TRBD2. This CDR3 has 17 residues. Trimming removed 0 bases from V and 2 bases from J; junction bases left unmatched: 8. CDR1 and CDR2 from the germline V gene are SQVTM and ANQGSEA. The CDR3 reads CSVEDYTSGVDTDTQYF. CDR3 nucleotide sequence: TGCAGCGTTGAAGATTATACTAGCGGGGTTGACACAGATACGCAGTATTTT.

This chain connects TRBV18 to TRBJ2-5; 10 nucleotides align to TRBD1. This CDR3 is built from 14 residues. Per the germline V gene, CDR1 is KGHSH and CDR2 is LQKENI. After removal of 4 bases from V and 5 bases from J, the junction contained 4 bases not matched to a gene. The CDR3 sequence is CASSQGTGEETQYF. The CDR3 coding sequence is TGTGCCAGCTCACAGGGGACAGGGGAGGAGACCCAGTACTTC.

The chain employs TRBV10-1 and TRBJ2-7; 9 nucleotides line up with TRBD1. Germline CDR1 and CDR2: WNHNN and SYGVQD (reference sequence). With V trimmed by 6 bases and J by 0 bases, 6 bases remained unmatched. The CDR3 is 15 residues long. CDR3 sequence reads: CASSPGQGFSYEQYF. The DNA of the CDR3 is TGCGCCAGCAGCCCGGGACAGGGTTTCTCCTACGAGCAGTACTTC.

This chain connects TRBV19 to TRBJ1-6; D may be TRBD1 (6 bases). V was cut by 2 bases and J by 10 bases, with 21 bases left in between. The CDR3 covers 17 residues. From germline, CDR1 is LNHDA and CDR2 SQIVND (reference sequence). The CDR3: CASSIRVGARGGSPLHF. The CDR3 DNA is TGTGCCAGTAGTATAAGGGTGGGGGCCAGGGGTGGATCACCCCTCCACTTT.